This T cell receptor (beta chain) originates from a study of blood T cell repertoires in COVID-19. Study background: Sources were T cells, B-cell-depleted T cells, or PBMCs; the material itself was cDNA or gDNA.

While infection was still active, Seattle patients were enrolled and then followed longitudinally. This CDR3 has 16 amino acids. CDR1 and CDR2 from the germline V gene are SNHLY and FYNNEI. V shed 6 bases and J 6 bases; nucleotides not matched to a gene: 12. Some clones are missing from TCRdb's copy, which holds only in-frame ones; the method was immunoSEQ multiplex PCR. This repertoire shows about 260,000 clones, around 90% found once; its top ten account for approximately 2.5%. This chain joins TRBV2 and TRBJ1-2, with 11 bases that match TRBD1. This TCR derives from a person aged 18-30 years with COVID-19, enrolled during active disease. Sequencing input: peripheral blood. CDR3 DNA: TGTGCCAGCAGCGCAGGACAGGGGGCGTTAATCAATGGCTACACCTTC. It yields the protein CASSAGQGALINGYTF. Together with reference TRBV2 and TRBJ1-2, the CDR3 gives the full variable domain: EPEVTQTPSHQVTQMGQEVILRCVPISNHLYFYWYRQILGQKVEFLVSFYNNEISEKSEIFDDQFSVERPDGSNFTLKIRSTKLEDSAMYFCASSAGQGALINGYTFGSGTRLTVV.